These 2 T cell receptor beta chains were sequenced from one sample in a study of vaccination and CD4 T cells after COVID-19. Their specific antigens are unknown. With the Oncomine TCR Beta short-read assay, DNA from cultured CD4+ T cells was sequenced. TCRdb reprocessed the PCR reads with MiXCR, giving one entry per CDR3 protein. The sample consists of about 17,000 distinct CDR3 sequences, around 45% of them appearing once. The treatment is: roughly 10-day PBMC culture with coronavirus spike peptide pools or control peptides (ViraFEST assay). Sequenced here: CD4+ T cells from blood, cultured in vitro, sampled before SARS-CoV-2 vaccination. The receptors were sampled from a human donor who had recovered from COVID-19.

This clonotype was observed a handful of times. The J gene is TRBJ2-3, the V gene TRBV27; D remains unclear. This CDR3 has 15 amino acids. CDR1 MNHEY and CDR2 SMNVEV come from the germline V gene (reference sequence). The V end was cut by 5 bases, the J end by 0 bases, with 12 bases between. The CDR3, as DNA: TGTGCCAGCAGTCGGTTTTCCCCTAGCACAGATACGCAGTATTTT. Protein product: CASSRFSPSTDTQYF.

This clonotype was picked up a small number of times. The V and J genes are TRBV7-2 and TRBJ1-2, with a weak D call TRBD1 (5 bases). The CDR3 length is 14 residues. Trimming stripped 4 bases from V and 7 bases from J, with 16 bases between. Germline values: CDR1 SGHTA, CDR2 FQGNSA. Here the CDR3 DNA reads TGTGCCAGCAGCTCAGCCAGGGCGCCGGGTGGCTACACCTTC. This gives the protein CASSSARAPGGYTF.